Listed here are 11 T cell receptor beta chains from one sample, sequenced in a study of T cell responses to AZD1222 COVID-19 vaccine. This table comes from immunoSEQ multiplex PCR, and its TCRdb copy is limited to in-frame clones, with some not included. This sample yields 80,000 to 90,000 clones, of which 85% to 90% are seen a single time; roughly 4.9% belongs to the top ten. Sequenced material: peripheral blood, taken 28 days after the second AZD1222 dose. These receptors came from an adult who received the AZD1222 COVID-19 vaccine.

J is TRBJ1-1 and V is TRBV12-3 or TRBV12-4, with D maybe TRBD1 (5 bases). V was cut by 1 base and J by 3 bases, with 6 bases left in between. The CDR3 covers 13 residues. The CDR3 nucleotides read TGTGCCAGCAGTTTAGTCAGGGACACTGAAGCTTTCTTT. Protein: CASSLVRDTEAFF.

The V gene is TRBV6-1, the J gene TRBJ2-3, with a possible D match to TRBD1 (5 bases). V was shortened by 1 base and J by 1 base, with 9 bases between the two germline ends. The CDR3 totals 15 residues. Germline CDR1 and CDR2: MNHNS and SASEGT. The CDR3 loop reads CASSEVDSRTDTQYF. DNA for the CDR3: TGTGCCAGCAGTGAAGTAGACAGCCGCACAGATACGCAGTATTTT.

The J gene is TRBJ2-7, the V gene TRBV27; D is ambiguous. The CDR3 runs to 14 residues. Germline-derived CDR1 and CDR2 are MNHEY and SMNVEV (reference sequence). V lost 8 bases, J lost 2 bases, and 16 bases lay in between. The DNA of the CDR3 is TGTGCCAGCCACCGGCATTCAGGCGCCTACGAGCAGTACTTC. As protein: CASHRHSGAYEQYF.

CDR3 nucleotides: TGTGCCAGCTCACCCCCAGGGGAGGCCCACCAAGAGACCCAGTACTTC. Amino acids: CASSPPGEAHQETQYF. The chain uses TRBV18 and TRBJ2-5, with D perhaps assigned TRBD1 or TRBD2 (6 bases each). This CDR3 contains 16 residues. V was clipped by 3 bases and J by 0 bases, with 14 bases between them. Germline CDR1 reads KGHSH; CDR2 reads LQKENI.

This clone has a single count. The chain uses TRBV7-3 and TRBJ2-6; 7 nucleotides align to TRBD1. This CDR3 has 20 amino acids. Germline assignment: CDR1 SGHTA and CDR2 FQGTGA. Trimming cost V 4 bases and J 2 bases; bases outside gene matches: 17. CDR3 sequence: CASSSITGAKGGTGANVLTF. The CDR3 DNA sequence: TGTGCCAGCAGCTCCATCACAGGGGCAAAAGGAGGTACTGGGGCCAACGTCCTGACTTTC.

The rearrangement links TRBV7-2 to TRBJ1-2; D remains ambiguous. There are 12 residues in the CDR3. V lost 7 bases and J lost 8, with 14 bases in between. The germline V gene encodes CDR1 SGHTA and CDR2 FQGNSA. As DNA, the CDR3 is TGTGCCAGCAACCCCGCCCTGGGGGGCTACACCTTC. Translation gives CASNPALGGYTF.

The chain uses TRBV9 and TRBJ2-7, with D perhaps matching TRBD1 or TRBD2 (5 bases each). The CDR3 is 15 residues long. From germline, CDR1 is SGDLS and CDR2 YYNGEE. V lost 2 bases to trimming and J lost 5 bases, with 17 bases between them. In DNA form, the CDR3 reads TGTGCCAGCAGCGTGATGGGGGTGACCATAGACGAGCAGTACTTC. This translates into CASSVMGVTIDEQYF.

This chain connects TRBV7-9 to TRBJ1-6; TRBD1 matches 7 bases. The CDR3 runs 14 residues. J was trimmed by 6 bases and V by 5 bases; bases with no gene match: 4. Germline lookup yields CDR1 SEHNR and CDR2 FQNEAQ (reference sequence). The CDR3 here is CASSQTGSNSPLHF. CDR3 in DNA: TGTGCCAGCAGCCAGACAGGGTCTAATTCACCCCTCCACTTT.

This chain links TRBV7-6 with TRBJ1-1, with D tentatively TRBD1 (5 bases). Germline V gives CDR1 SGHVS, CDR2 FNYEAQ. Trimming stripped 3 bases from V and 1 base from J, with 9 bases between. This CDR3 has 14 residues. CDR3 bases: TGTGCCAGCAGCTTCGCCGGGACGAACACTGAAGCTTTCTTT. It translates to CASSFAGTNTEAFF.

The sample holds one count of this clone. The genes are TRBV5-1 and TRBJ2-7, with TRBD1 matching 10 bases. Germline values: CDR1 SGHRS, CDR2 YFSETQ. The CDR3 has 15 amino acids. J lost 0 bases, V lost 4 bases, and 4 bases had no gene match. The CDR3 nucleotides read TGCGCCAGCAGCGCGGGACAGGGGCCCTCCTACGAGCAGTACTTC. Translating it yields CASSAGQGPSYEQYF.

In its sample, this clone was seen once. The chain carries TRBV5-1 and TRBJ2-7; weak D call: TRBD1 (5 bases). This CDR3 is 14 amino acids long. The V end lost 4 bases, the J end lost 0 bases, and 11 bases lay between the germline ends. Germline V gene sequence: CDR1 SGHRS, CDR2 YFSETQ. CDR3: CASSATTDSYEQYF. In DNA form, the CDR3 reads TGCGCCAGCAGCGCAACGACAGACTCCTACGAGCAGTACTTC.